The clone carrying this T cell receptor (beta chain) was counted between two and nine times. TCRdb reanalysed the 5' RACE reads using MiXCR and keeps one entry per CDR3 protein. Among about 36,000 distinct CDR3 sequences listed, 5.2% were seen once. These data originate in a study of spatial heterogeneity in lung cancer. Indicated time point: sample taken at primary tumor resection. Unsorted samples of tumor, nontumor lung or frozen PBMC had their whole RNA sequenced. The germline CDR1 and CDR2 sequences are MNHEY and SVGAGI. Trimming took 0 bases from V and 8 from J, leaving 10 bases between them. The CDR3 extends over 13 amino acids.

This receptor was obtained from a female donor with early-stage non-small cell lung cancer. The chain joins TRBV6-5 to TRBJ1-2; no clear D gene. This specimen consisted of PBMCs, obtained at surgery. This chain's CDR3 is CASSYSPSEGYTF. The CDR3 coding sequence is TGTGCCAGCAGTTACTCCCCGTCTGAAGGCTACACCTTC.